This passage covers 6 T cell receptor beta chains from one sample sequenced in a study of OX40 agonist ivuxolimab in advanced cancers. Generated by immunoSEQ multiplex PCR, the TCRdb table keeps only in-frame clones and is missing some. Altogether fewer than 75,000 clones are present, about 89% being singletons, with the ten largest covering approximately 0.8%. Specimen: CD4+ or CD8+ T cells sorted from blood, collected in a trial of the OX40 agonist ivuxolimab. The receptors were sampled from an adult with an advanced solid tumor such as melanoma, head and neck, liver or kidney cancer.

V usage is TRBV4-1 and J usage is TRBJ2-2, with D maybe TRBD2 (7 bases). CDR1 and CDR2 from the germline V gene are MGHRA and YSYEKL. Trimming cost V 1 base and J 4 bases, with 16 bases left between them. The CDR3 is 17 amino acids. As DNA, the CDR3 is TGCGCCAGCAGCCAAGGGGGAGGGGGGCGCAGCACCGGGGAGCTGTTTTTT. This gives the protein CASSQGGGGRSTGELFF.

The rearrangement links TRBV18 to TRBJ2-4; weak D call: TRBD1 (6 bases). Trimming took off 3 bases at V and 5 bases at J, with 14 bases between the two ends. There are 15 residues in the CDR3. The germline V gene has CDR1 KGHSH and CDR2 LQKENI. CDR3 sequence: CASSPRTVAENIQYF. The DNA of the CDR3 is TGTGCCAGCTCACCCCGGACAGTCGCGGAAAACATTCAGTACTTC.

The chain is built from TRBV19 and TRBJ1-6, with TRBD1 matching 9 bases. Germline CDR1 reads LNHDA; CDR2 reads SQIVND (reference sequence). The CDR3 has 15 amino acids. V trimming: 5 bases; J trimming: 8 bases; junction bases outside the gene matches: 7. CDR3 sequence reads: CASSSQGARDSPLHF. The CDR3 DNA reads as TGTGCCAGTAGTTCACAGGGGGCGCGGGATTCACCCCTCCACTTT.

CDR3 bases: TGTGCCTGGAGTGTATACAGCGGGGCCTACAATGAGCAGTTCTTC. Amino acid sequence: CAWSVYSGAYNEQFF. This sequence joins TRBV30 and TRBJ2-1; 7 nucleotides match TRBD2. The V and J ends lost 0 bases and 2 bases, in that order; junction bases with no gene match: 4. Germline assignment: CDR1 GTSNPN and CDR2 SVGIG (reference sequence). The CDR3 loop spans 15 amino acids.

This clone is a singleton in its sample. The V gene is TRBV19, the J gene TRBJ1-1; D uncertain. V was trimmed by 2 bases and J by 1 base, leaving 5 bases between them. Germline assignment: CDR1 LNHDA and CDR2 SQIVND (reference sequence). This CDR3 region has 13 residues. The CDR3 spells CASSIRGNTEAFF. The CDR3 nucleotides are TGTGCCAGTAGTATACGGGGGAACACTGAAGCTTTCTTT.

This chain links TRBV29-1 with TRBJ1-2; no definite D call. With 4 bases removed from V and 3 bases from J, the gap between germline ends came to 3 bases. The CDR3 is made up of 10 amino acids. The germline V gene encodes CDR1 SQVTM and CDR2 ANQGSEA. For the CDR3, the DNA is TGCAGCGTTGCAGACTATGGCTACACCTTC. Its protein is CSVADYGYTF.